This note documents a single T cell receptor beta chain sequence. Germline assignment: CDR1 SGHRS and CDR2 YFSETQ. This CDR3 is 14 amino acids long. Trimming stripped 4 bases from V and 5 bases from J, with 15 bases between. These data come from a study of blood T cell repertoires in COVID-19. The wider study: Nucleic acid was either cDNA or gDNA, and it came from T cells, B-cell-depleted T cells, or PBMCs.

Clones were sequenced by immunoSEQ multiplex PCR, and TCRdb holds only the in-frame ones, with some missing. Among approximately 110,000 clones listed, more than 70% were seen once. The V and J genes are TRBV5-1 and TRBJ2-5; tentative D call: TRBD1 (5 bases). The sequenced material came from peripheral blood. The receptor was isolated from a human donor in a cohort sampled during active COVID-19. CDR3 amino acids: CASSGREGAETQYF. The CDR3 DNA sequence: TGCGCCAGCAGCGGCAGGGAAGGGGCGGAGACCCAGTACTTC.